The rows below give T cell receptor beta chains drawn from one sample of a study of cytomegalovirus exposure and HLA in healthy donors. Only in-frame clones appear in the TCRdb table, and some are missing; sequencing was by immunoSEQ multiplex PCR. The data contain under 200,000 clones, around 73% of them singletons. The specimen sequenced was PBMCs. These receptors originate from a man aged 60 to 69 in good health and CMV-seronegative. Both conserved end residues are part of each CDR3. A D gene is named only where the DNA matches it firmly. Some rows have no size entry. The others give once, few or many, or a class for an expanded clone.

TRBV19	-	-	TRBJ1-1	TGTGCCAGTAGTGGCCGCTTTACTGAAGCTTTCTTT	CASSGRFTEAFF
TRBV14	-	TRBD1	TRBJ2-2	TGTGCCAGCAGCCAAGAACAGGGGGTCACCGGGGAGCTGTTTTTT	CASSQEQGVTGELFF
TRBV21-1	-	-	TRBJ2-5	TGTGCCAGCCCGGGACACAGGTACTTC	CASPGHRYF
TRBV2	few	-	TRBJ1-2	TGTGCCAGCCATGGACGGGAGAACTATGGCTACACCTTC	CASHGRENYGYTF
TRBV23-1	-	-	TRBJ1-3	TGCGCCAGCACTTTCTCTGGAAACACCATATATTTT	CASTFSGNTIYF
TRBV7-9	-	TRBD1	TRBJ2-7	TGTGCCAGCAGCTTACACCTCGGACAGGGCGAGCAGTACTTC	CASSLHLGQGEQYF
TRBV18	-	TRBD1	TRBJ1-2	TGTGCCAGCTCACCCCGGACAGGGACGTACTATGGCTACACCTTC	CASSPRTGTYYGYTF
TRBV5-1	-	-	TRBJ2-7	TGCGCCAGCAGGCTTACTATCTTGGGTGTCGACGAGCAGTACTTC	CASRLTILGVDEQYF
TRBV11-2	-	-	TRBJ2-2	TGTGCCAGCAGCTTAGGGCTAGCGATACTCAACACCGGGGAGCTGTTTTTT	CASSLGLAILNTGELFF
TRBV7-2	-	TRBD2	TRBJ2-5	TGTGCCAGCAGCTTGAGAACTAGCGGGAAAGAGACCCAGTACTTC	CASSLRTSGKETQYF
TRBV7-2	-	-	TRBJ1-1	TGTGCCAGCAGCTTAGGACACGCGAACACTGAAGCTTTCTTT	CASSLGHANTEAFF
TRBV6-5	-	-	TRBJ1-1	TGTGCCAGCAGTAAAACAGGGCTCACTGAAGCTTTCTTT	CASSKTGLTEAFF
TRBV6-6	-	TRBD1	TRBJ2-7	TGTGCCAGCAGTCGCGACAGGGCCTACGAGCAGTACTTC	CASSRDRAYEQYF
TRBV27	once	-	TRBJ2-7	TGTGCCAGCAGTTTATCAAGACAGGCGGGCTACGAGCAGTACTTC	CASSLSRQAGYEQYF
TRBV5-1	once	-	TRBJ1-4	TGCGCCAGCAGCTTGGGGCAGGGGAAGAATGAAAAACTGTTTTTT	CASSLGQGKNEKLFF
TRBV28	-	-	TRBJ1-5	TGTGCCGCGGGCCCCCCTGGTCAGCCCCAGCATTTT	CAAGPPGQPQHF
TRBV19	-	-	TRBJ1-1	TGTGCCAGTAGTGCTGAAACAGGCATTCCTGAAGCTTTCTTT	CASSAETGIPEAFF
TRBV21-1	-	-	TRBJ2-7	TGTGCCAGCAGCACTTACATGGAGCAGTACTTC	CASSTYMEQYF
TRBV6-5	-	-	TRBJ2-7	TGTGCCAGCAGTTACTCGTTCAGGCCCGACGAGCAGTACTTC	CASSYSFRPDEQYF
TRBV4-2	-	TRBD1	TRBJ1-2	TGTGCCAGCAGGGATAGGACAGGGAACTATGGCTACCCCTTC	CASRDRTGNYGYPF
TRBV5-1	once	TRBD2	TRBJ2-7	TGCGCCAGCAGCTTGGGGTCGGGAGGTTCCTACGAGCAGTACTTC	CASSLGSGGSYEQYF
TRBV27	-	-	TRBJ2-1	TGTGCCAGCAAGAGTAGACTGGGGGGACGGGTCTCCAATGAGCAGTTCTTC	CASKSRLGGRVSNEQFF
TRBV9	-	-	TRBJ1-3	TGTGCCAGCAGCGCCCGGACGGGGTCTGGAAACACCATATATTTT	CASSARTGSGNTIYF
TRBV4-2	-	-	TRBJ2-1	TGTGCCAGCAGCAAAGTCAACAGTGACAATGAGCAGTTCTTC	CASSKVNSDNEQFF
TRBV4-2	-	TRBD1	TRBJ1-2	TGTGCCAGCAGCCAAGTTCAGGGGGGCCGTGACTACACCTTC	CASSQVQGGRDYTF
TRBV4-3	few	TRBD2	TRBJ2-3	TGCGCCAGCAGCCAGGAAAGCGGGAGAACGCAGTATTTT	CASSQESGRTQYF
TRBV9	-	TRBD1	TRBJ2-2	TGTGCCAGCAGCGTAGCTACTCGGGTGACAGGGCTATTCACCGGGGAGCTGTTTTTT	CASSVATRVTGLFTGELFF
TRBV29-1	-	TRBD1	TRBJ1-3	TGCAGCGTTGCGCTTGGACAGGGGACCCCTGGAAACACCATATATTTT	CSVALGQGTPGNTIYF
TRBV4-3	few	-	TRBJ2-7	TGCGCCAGCAGCCAAGACCAACTAGCCCTCGAGCAGTACTTC	CASSQDQLALEQYF
TRBV6-1	-	TRBD2	TRBJ2-1	TGTGCCAGCAGATTAGCGGGGACGGGGAATGAGCAGTTCTTC	CASRLAGTGNEQFF